This T cell receptor (beta chain) stems from a study of OX40 agonist ivuxolimab in advanced cancers. V trimming: 1 base; J trimming: 9 bases; junction bases outside the gene matches: 8. This CDR3 has 15 amino acids. Germline CDR1 and CDR2: LNHDA and SQIVND (reference sequence). The study, taken as a whole, reports: Blood T cells, both CD4+ and CD8+, expanded clonally by week 6 at 0.1 to 3.0 mg/kg.

As concerns this clone: The antigen is unknown.

Sequenced by immunoSEQ multiplex PCR; TCRdb stores in-frame clones only, minus some. Among 60,000 to 65,000 clones listed, less than 95% were seen once. The clonotype comes from an adult with an advanced solid tumor such as melanoma, head and neck, liver or kidney cancer. The sequencing used CD4+ or CD8+ T cells sorted from blood, collected in a trial of the OX40 agonist ivuxolimab. The chain uses TRBV19 and TRBJ2-2; 7 positions match TRBD1. CDR3 protein: CASSIAPNRGRELFF. In nucleotides, the CDR3 is TGTGCCAGTAGTATAGCCCCAAACAGGGGCCGGGAGCTGTTTTTT. The full variable domain, its missing parts supplied by reference TRBV19 and TRBJ2-2, is DGGITQSPKYLFRKEGQNVTLSCEQNLNHDAMYWYRQDPGQGLRLIYYSQIVNDFQKGDIAEGYSVSREKKESFPLTVTSAQKNPTAFYLCASSIAPNRGRELFFGEGSRLTVL.